This TCR beta chain was captured by sequencing in a study of cytomegalovirus exposure and HLA in healthy donors. Study results and caveats: Sequencing had likely introduced a cluster of highly shared sequence variants as an artifact. Previously analyzed data showed that most TCR beta V segments were productive at a frequency of about 87% or about 30%. A few CMV-associated chains were confirmed in vitro to be specific for CMV antigens.

Sampled while nominally healthy, donors likely had unrecorded immune exposures. Germline V gives CDR1 MNHEY, CDR2 SVGAGI. The CDR3 is 15 residues long. Use of 60 Vbeta and 13 Jbeta primers characterized the PCR. The assay was immunoSEQ multiplex PCR, and TCRdb's table has in-frame clones only and misses some. The sample has about 42,000 clones; the top ten hold 1% to 1.5%. In regard to this clone: Its specificity is not known. One end of the junction varies from germline; a read error may be responsible. Other DNA sequences in this sample translate to the same CDR3.

The sequence came from a man aged 25-40 years in good health and CMV-seronegative. The source material was PBMCs. This chain joins TRBV6-5 and TRBJ1-6, with no clear D. The CDR3 region has the DNA TGTGCCAGCAGCCTGACTCTCGAAGGCAATTCACCCCTACACTTT. Encoded protein: CASSLTLEGNSPLHF.